This T cell receptor (beta chain) is from a study of T cell responses to AZD1222 COVID-19 vaccine. Second-dose intervals near 4 or 12 weeks were combined. Clones were read by immunoSEQ multiplex PCR, and TCRdb kept only the in-frame ones, dropping some. Of tens of thousands of clones detected, roughly 85% appear once; the ten largest clones hold about 3%. Findings and limits, study-wide: The study identified only 6 or 7 AZD1222 recipients as seropositive at baseline. Close to half of spike-specific TCRs reportedly recognize unmutated variant regions. Researchers report vaccine-associated CD4 TCRs spanning spike, with dominance at 160-218 and 743-854.

Regarding this clone: No antigen is known for it.

The V and J ends lost 4 bases and 0 bases, in that order; junction bases with no gene match: 8. CDR3 length: 17 amino acids. The germline V gene encodes CDR1 SGHTS and CDR2 YDEGEE. Specimen: peripheral blood, collected 28 days after the second AZD1222 dose. This sequence originates from an adult who received the AZD1222 COVID-19 vaccine. The rearrangement joins TRBV5-8 to TRBJ1-4, with 8 bases that match TRBD1. In DNA, the CDR3 is TGTGCCAGCAGCCTAGGACAGGGAGTTGCAACTAATGAAAAACTGTTTTTT. Its protein product is CASSLGQGVATNEKLFF.